These 2 T cell receptor beta chains were sequenced from one sample in a study of blood T cell repertoires in COVID-19. The assay was immunoSEQ multiplex PCR, and TCRdb's table has in-frame clones only and misses some. The profile shows over 140,000 clones, 65% to 85% of them singletons. Sequencing was done on a sample of peripheral blood. Receptor source: an older woman with acute or convalescent COVID-19.

This rearrangement joins TRBV19 to TRBJ2-2, with TRBD1 identical over 7 bases. In germline, CDR1 is LNHDA, CDR2 SQIVND (reference sequence). Trimming cost V 7 bases and J 5 bases; bases outside gene matches: 10. The CDR3 consists of 15 residues. The CDR3 DNA follows: TGTGCCAGTACACCAACAGGGGTGGAGACCGGGGAGCTGTTTTTT. Translating it yields CASTPTGVETGELFF.

The chain has TRBV5-1 and TRBJ1-3; tentatively, D is TRBD1 (6 bases). Trimming removed 0 bases from V and 9 bases from J, with 13 bases in between. The CDR3 loop spans 14 amino acids. Germline assignment: CDR1 SGHRS and CDR2 YFSETQ. CDR3 sequence (DNA): TGCGCCAGCAGCTTGGGACAGGAGTCCGTCACCATATATTTT. Encoded protein: CASSLGQESVTIYF.